The present entry profiles one TCR beta chain with its context. What it binds is unknown. The data derive from a study of T cells expressing NK-cell markers. Study context: Eight donors were sequenced, seven testing HCMV-seropositive and one testing seronegative.

Study results and limitations: The CD3+CD56-NKG2C+ fraction was also led by these clonotypes in a few donors.

The CDR3 sequence is 13 residues long. From germline, CDR1 is SGHTA and CDR2 FQGNSA. Researchers built TCR beta cDNA using 5'RACE template switching with UMIs. TCRdb reprocessed the 5' RACE reads, with one entry per CDR3 protein and no DNA. Its clone listing holds around 100,000 distinct CDR3 sequences. The source is a woman aged 18-70 years in good health. The rearrangement links TRBV7-2 to TRBJ2-7. Sequencing was done on a sample of blood T cells: a sorted CD56 or NKG2C T cell subset, CD4+ or CD8+ T cells, or bulk PBMC T cells (not recorded which). This CDR3 is CASSFSLSYEQYF.